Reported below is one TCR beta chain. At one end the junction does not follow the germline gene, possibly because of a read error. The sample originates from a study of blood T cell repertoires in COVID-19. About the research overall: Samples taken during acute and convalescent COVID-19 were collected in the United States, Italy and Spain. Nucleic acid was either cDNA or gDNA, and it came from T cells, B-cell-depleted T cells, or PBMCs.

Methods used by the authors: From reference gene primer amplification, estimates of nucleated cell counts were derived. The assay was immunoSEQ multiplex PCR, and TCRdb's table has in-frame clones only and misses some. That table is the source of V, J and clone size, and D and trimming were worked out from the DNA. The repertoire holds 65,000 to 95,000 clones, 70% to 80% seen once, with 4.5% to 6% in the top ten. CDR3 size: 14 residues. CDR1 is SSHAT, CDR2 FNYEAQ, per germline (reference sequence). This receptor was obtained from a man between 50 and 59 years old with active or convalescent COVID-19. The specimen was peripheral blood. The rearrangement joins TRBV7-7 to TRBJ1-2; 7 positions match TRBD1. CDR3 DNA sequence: TGTGCTAGCAGCGGCCGGGACAGCCACTATGGCTACACCTTC. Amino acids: CASSGRDSHYGYTF.